This passage covers 22 T cell receptor beta chains from one sample sequenced in a study of regulatory and conventional T cells in RAG deficiency. Blood CD4+ CD25-low CD127-high conventional T cells supplied the genomic DNA template. Assay used: immunoSEQ multiplex PCR; TCRdb lists only in-frame clones, some missing. This sample carries 30,000 to 35,000 clones, around 76% of them seen once, and the ten largest clones take around 3.6%. The data were also submitted as part of a second study, on regulatory T cells. As reported in that work: The primer mix had 52 TRBV and 13 TRBJ primers.

Material for sequencing was CD4+ effector T cells sorted from blood. These receptors all stem from a human donor in good health.

The chain couples TRBV28 to TRBJ2-1; D might be TRBD1 or TRBD2, each matching 6 bases. The CDR3 is 13 residues long. Trimming took 10 bases from V and 15 from J, leaving 25 bases between them. Germline values: CDR1 MDHEN, CDR2 SYDVKM. CDR3: CATVLKRGRGRFF. CDR3 nucleotides: TGTGCCACCGTCCTTAAACGGGGGCGGGGACGGTTCTTC.

This clone was recorded once. The V and J genes are TRBV4-1 and TRBJ1-3; D remains ambiguous. Trimming removed 3 bases at V and 1 base at J, with 10 bases between. Germline CDR1 reads MGHRA; CDR2 reads YSYEKL. This CDR3 comprises 15 residues. This CDR3 is CASSQKDWSGNTIYF. The CDR3 region has the DNA TGCGCCAGCAGCCAGAAAGATTGGTCTGGAAACACCATATATTTT.

The rearrangement uses TRBV7-9 and TRBJ1-1, with D tentatively TRBD1 (6 bases). V was clipped by 0 bases and J by 5 bases, with 19 bases between them. The CDR3 runs to 17 residues. CDR1 is SEHNR, CDR2 FQNEAQ, per germline (reference sequence). Here the CDR3 reads CASSLAEGQGRRTEAFF. In DNA form, the CDR3 reads TGTGCCAGCAGCTTAGCGGAGGGTCAGGGGCGACGGACTGAAGCTTTCTTT.

The chain recombines TRBV6-1 with TRBJ1-3; weak D call: TRBD1 (5 bases). The CDR3 consists of 15 residues. V was clipped by 3 bases and J by 4 bases, with 13 bases between them. Germline V gene lookup returns CDR1 MNHNS and CDR2 SASEGT. The CDR3 nucleotides are TGTGCCAGCAGTGAGGGACCGGCAAGAGGAAACACCATATATTTT. Translation gives CASSEGPARGNTIYF.

CDR3 nucleotide sequence: TGTGCCAGCAGTGTCACGTCGCGCTACGAGACCCAGTACTTC. It codes for CASSVTSRYETQYF. V usage is TRBV6-1 and J usage is TRBJ2-5, with D uncertain. The length of the CDR3 is 14 residues. Between the trimmed V and J ends, which lost 4 bases and 5 bases, there was a span of 14 bases. Germline V gene sequence: CDR1 MNHNS, CDR2 SASEGT.

V and J are TRBV29-1 and TRBJ2-3; D unclear. The CDR3 is 13 amino acids. In germline, CDR1 is SQVTM, CDR2 ANQGSEA. CDR3 DNA: TGCAGTGTGAAGGGCAGAAATACAGATACGCAGTATTTT. Translating it yields CSVKGRNTDTQYF.

The V gene is TRBV27, the J gene TRBJ1-6; D possibly corresponds to TRBD1 (6 bases). The CDR3 length is 17 residues. Trimming removed 4 bases from V and 5 bases from J, with 18 bases in between. Germline CDR1 and CDR2: MNHEY and SMNVEV (reference sequence). Written as DNA, the CDR3 is TGTGCCAGCAGTTCCCCTGTTCGGGGGCGGAATAATTCACCCCTCCACTTT. This encodes CASSSPVRGRNNSPLHF.

This chain links TRBV2 with TRBJ1-3; D may be TRBD1 (5 bases). The length of the CDR3 is 15 residues. V gave up 1 base and J gave up 2 bases, with 9 bases separating them. The germline V gene has CDR1 SNHLY and CDR2 FYNNEI. The CDR3 loop is CASSEGRVAGNTIYF. The CDR3 region has the DNA TGTGCCAGCAGTGAAGGCAGGGTAGCTGGAAACACCATATATTTT.

This clone came up a few times. The V call is TRBV7-2, the J call TRBJ1-2; D remains unclear. The V end was cut by 5 bases, the J end by 1 base, with 11 bases between. The germline gives CDR1 SGHTA, CDR2 FQGNSA. The CDR3 runs to 14 residues. In nucleotides, the CDR3 is TGTGCCAGCAGCCTAGGACGGGGTAACTATGGCTACACCTTC. Translation gives CASSLGRGNYGYTF. Based on the CDR3 plus reference TRBV7-2 and TRBJ1-2, the full variable domain is GAGVSQSPSNKVTEKGKDVELRCDPISGHTALYWYRQSLGQGLEFLIYFQGNSAPDKSGLPSDRFSAERTGGSVSTLTIQRTQQEDSAVYLCASSLGRGNYGYTFGSGTRLTVV.

In its sample, this clone was seen a few times. The gene calls are TRBV2 and TRBJ1-5; 7 bases align to TRBD1. The V segment lost 6 bases and the J segment 4 bases; nucleotides outside the gene matches: 6. This CDR3 has 14 residues. The germline V gene has CDR1 SNHLY and CDR2 FYNNEI. CDR3 in DNA: TGTGCCAGCAGGAGGGACAGTCCGAATCAGCCCCAGCATTTT. Residues: CASRRDSPNQPQHF.

J is TRBJ1-5 and V is TRBV2; no clear D gene. Trimming removed 7 bases at V and 0 bases at J, with 7 bases between. Germline V gene sequence: CDR1 SNHLY, CDR2 FYNNEI. CDR3 length: 13 amino acids. CDR3 sequence (DNA): TGTGCCAGCAACGAGTATAGCAATCAGCCCCAGCATTTT. It codes for CASNEYSNQPQHF.

This clone was recorded a few times. V usage is TRBV10-3 and J usage is TRBJ1-2; D call uncertain. The germline V gene has CDR1 ENHRY and CDR2 SYGVKD. This CDR3 has 11 amino acids. V was shortened by 6 bases and J by 2 bases, with 4 bases between the two germline ends. The CDR3 DNA is TGTGCCATCAGCGAAAACTATGGCTACACCTTC. Amino acids: CAISENYGYTF.

This clone occurred a few times. This chain connects TRBV7-3 to TRBJ1-6, with D tentatively TRBD1 (5 bases). Germline loops: CDR1 SGHTA, CDR2 FQGTGA. CDR3 length equals 14 residues. V lost 2 bases, J lost 10 bases, and 12 bases lay in between. CDR3 residues: CASSLDSIQSPLHF. The CDR3 nucleotides read TGTGCCAGCAGCTTAGACAGTATCCAGTCACCCCTCCACTTT.

The chain uses TRBV2 and TRBJ2-5, with TRBD1 identical over 10 bases. This CDR3 has 14 residues. The junction had 3 bases not matched to a gene; V was cut back by 3 bases and J by 5 bases. Germline-derived CDR1 and CDR2 are SNHLY and FYNNEI. The CDR3 loop reads CASSEDRGYETQYF. In DNA, the CDR3 is TGTGCCAGCAGTGAGGACAGGGGGTATGAGACCCAGTACTTC.

This clone has a handful of counts. The V gene is TRBV7-3, the J gene TRBJ1-6; D is undetermined. The CDR3 totals 13 residues. Deletions cut 5 bases from V and 6 bases from J, with 8 bases between. The V gene's germline CDR1 is SGHTA and CDR2 FQGTGA. The CDR3 DNA is TGTGCCAGCAGCCGGACCCTTAATTCACCCCTCCACTTT. Its protein is CASSRTLNSPLHF.

This chain connects TRBV6-6 to TRBJ2-3; TRBD1 or TRBD2 may be the D gene (5 bases each). The V and J ends lost 4 bases and 1 base respectively, with 15 bases between them. Germline V lookup: CDR1 MNHNY, CDR2 SVGAGI (reference sequence). The CDR3 runs to 16 residues. The CDR3 DNA is TGTGCCAGCAGTTTCGGGACGGGCATGGGCACAGATACGCAGTATTTT. It specifies CASSFGTGMGTDTQYF.

The chain couples TRBV6-1 to TRBJ1-2; possibly TRBD1 for D (6 bases). V was cut by 3 bases and J by 5 bases, with 19 bases left in between. The CDR3 spans 16 residues. Germline CDR1 is MNHNS and CDR2 is SASEGT. The CDR3 here is CASSDPYQGRVYGYTF. The CDR3 DNA sequence: TGTGCCAGCAGTGACCCCTACCAGGGGCGCGTTTATGGCTACACCTTC.

The chain combines TRBV9 with TRBJ1-3; possible D gene TRBD1, 5 bases. Trimming shortened V by 2 bases and J by 0 bases, and 18 bases separated the two germline ends. Germline V lookup: CDR1 SGDLS, CDR2 YYNGEE. The CDR3 covers 18 residues. CDR3 protein: CASSVAGDFRFSGNTIYF. CDR3 in DNA: TGTGCCAGCAGCGTCGCGGGGGACTTCCGTTTCTCTGGAAACACCATATATTTT.

This chain joins TRBV1 and TRBJ2-7; the table's D call, TRBD1, has no DNA check behind it. TRBV1 is described as a pseudogene. This CDR3 region has 12 residues. The CDR3 reads CTSSRDQAEQYF. In nucleotides, the CDR3 is TGCACCAGCAGCCGAGACCAGGCCGAGCAGTACTTC.

This sequence joins TRBV19 and TRBJ1-1, with 8 bases fitting TRBD1. Germline assignment: CDR1 LNHDA and CDR2 SQIVND (reference sequence). The J segment lost 7 bases and the V segment lost 4 bases, leaving 5 bases of the junction unmatched. The CDR3 sequence is 13 residues long. CDR3: CASSTRQGREAFF. The CDR3, as DNA: TGTGCCAGTAGTACCCGACAGGGGCGTGAAGCTTTCTTT.

The chain carries TRBV6-5 and TRBJ2-3; 7 nucleotides match TRBD1. V was pared by 6 bases and J by 7 bases, with 13 bases of the junction left unmatched. CDR3 length: 15 residues. From germline, CDR1 is MNHEY and CDR2 SVGAGI. The CDR3 DNA sequence: TGTGCCAGCAGCTACGGAAGCACAGGGGTACATACGCAGTATTTT. Its protein product is CASSYGSTGVHTQYF.

The V call is TRBV30, the J call TRBJ1-1; tentative D call: TRBD1 (5 bases). The CDR3 runs to 13 residues. Germline V CDR1 and CDR2: GTSNPN, SVGIG (reference sequence). V was pared by 6 bases and J by 5 bases, with 16 bases between. The DNA of the CDR3 is TGTGCCTGTCCGGGGGGGGAGGGGACTGAAGCTTTCTTT. Translation: CACPGGEGTEAFF. Variable domain in full (rest from reference TRBV30 and TRBJ1-1): SQTIHQWPATLVQPVGSPLSLECTVEGTSNPNLYWYRQAAGRGLQLLFYSVGIGQISSEVPQNLSASRPQDRQFILSSKKLLLSDSGFYLCACPGGEGTEAFFGQGTRLTVV.